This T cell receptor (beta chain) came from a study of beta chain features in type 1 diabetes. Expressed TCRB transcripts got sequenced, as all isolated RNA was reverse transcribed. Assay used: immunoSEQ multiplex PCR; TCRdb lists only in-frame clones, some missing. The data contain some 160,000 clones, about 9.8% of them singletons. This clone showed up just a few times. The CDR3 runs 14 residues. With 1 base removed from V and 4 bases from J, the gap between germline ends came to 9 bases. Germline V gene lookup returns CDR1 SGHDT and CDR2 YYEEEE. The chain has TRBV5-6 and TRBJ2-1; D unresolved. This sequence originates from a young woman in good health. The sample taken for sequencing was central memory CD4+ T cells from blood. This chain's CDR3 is CASSLRQAYNEQFF. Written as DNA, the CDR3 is TGTGCCAGCAGCTTGAGGCAGGCGTACAATGAGCAGTTCTTC.